Listed below are T cell receptor beta chains from one sample, sequenced in a study of vaccination effects on CD4 cells after COVID-19. Profiled with immunoSEQ multiplex PCR; TCRdb holds only in-frame clones, not every one. The sample carries 35,000 to 55,000 clones, around 70% recorded once. For these receptors, no antigen is known. Sequencing used CD4+ T cells from PBMCs cultured with a peptide pool, obtained before COVID-19 vaccination. These receptor sequences come from a human donor who had a prior SARS-CoV-2 infection. Both conserved end residues are part of each CDR3.

V	J	CDR3
TRBV20-1	TRBJ2-1	CSVLDYNEQFF
TRBV2	TRBJ2-5	CASRRVGGWETQYF
TRBV3-1/TRBV3-2	TRBJ1-3	CASSPQWGNTIYF
TRBV5-1	TRBJ2-2	CASSSTPGQGNTGELFF
TRBV18	TRBJ1-2	CASSEGQDYGYTF
TRBV19	TRBJ2-3	CASSATYRSPSTDTQYF
TRBV20-1	TRBJ1-1	CSASQQGAEAFF
TRBV11-3	TRBJ2-5	CASSLLRGLAQQTQYF
TRBV6-5	TRBJ1-4	CASRYGTANEKLFF
TRBV19	TRBJ1-1	CASSTGQGGTEAFF
TRBV10-3	TRBJ2-7	CATAETDYEQYF
TRBV27	TRBJ2-7	CASSLYPPRDLNSYEQYF
TRBV2	TRBJ1-2	CASSEDSTVGYTF
TRBV19	TRBJ2-3	CASRGLGLAGGTDTQYF
TRBV7-8	TRBJ2-1	CASHPGRGAYNEQFF
TRBV7-3	TRBJ2-1	CASSLRGASNEQFF
TRBV19	TRBJ1-3	CASIEDSGNTIYF
TRBV5-6	TRBJ2-1	CASSLALAGYVEQFF
TRBV24-1	TRBJ2-1	CATSDPPSSGKRASYNEQFF
TRBV5-6	TRBJ2-7	CASSLWSGGAHYEQYF
TRBV19	TRBJ2-1	CASSKAPVANEQFF
TRBV2	TRBJ2-3	CASSERQGDTQYF
TRBV7-3	TRBJ2-2	CASSLREGRELFF
TRBV2	TRBJ2-7	CASSMGGYEQYF
TRBV27	TRBJ2-7	CASSFHGGLSYEQYF
TRBV18	TRBJ1-1	CASSPVQDTEAFF
TRBV4-1	TRBJ2-3	CASSQVLAKQPHGQYF
TRBV5-1	TRBJ2-6	CASSPAFWFRSSGANVLTF
TRBV5-6	TRBJ2-4	CASSTPGQASIAKNIQYF
TRBV5-6	TRBJ1-2	CASSLGPGGPNYGYTF
TRBV19	TRBJ1-6	CASHRGSSYNSPLHF
TRBV7-9	TRBJ1-1	CASSSRDRGWNTEAFF
TRBV7-9	TRBJ2-7	CASSTSGRSSYEQYF
TRBV6-5	TRBJ2-4	CASSFGWQIAKNIQYF
TRBV5-4	TRBJ2-2	CASSIGTSGNTGELFF
TRBV30	TRBJ1-6	CASGSYGAQYSPLHF
TRBV4-2	TRBJ2-7	CASSQEKLYYEQYF
TRBV15	TRBJ2-4	CATSRDLGPATGGIIQYF
TRBV11-3	TRBJ1-4	CASSLDFSRTNEKLFF
TRBV7-3	TRBJ2-1	CASSSKGREHSYNEQFF
TRBV24-1	TRBJ2-7	CATQDSRNYEQYF
TRBV30	TRBJ2-7	CAWNPTASGTTYEQYF
TRBV12-3/TRBV12-4	TRBJ1-2	CASRDGYYGYTF
TRBV18	TRBJ2-2	CASSQTNTGELFF
TRBV6-1	TRBJ1-3	CASSLQGAQGNTIYF
TRBV19	TRBJ2-5	CASSMRMKGETQYF
TRBV2	TRBJ2-5	CASSEAGRETQYF
TRBV19	TRBJ2-2	CASSVGQGGTGELFF
TRBV24-1	TRBJ2-2	CATSDFPNTGELFF
TRBV4-2	TRBJ2-1	CASSQPLAGGPGEQFF
TRBV10-3	TRBJ2-7	CAIRDSYEQYF
TRBV5-4	TRBJ1-2	CASSAQLTGSNYGYTF
TRBV6-5	TRBJ2-7	CASSYQGTSGPYEQYF
TRBV9	TRBJ2-7	CASSPHPGTSSYEQYF
TRBV2	TRBJ1-5	CASSEQDPRNTPQHF
TRBV5-5	TRBJ2-6	CASSFPGLERSGANVLTF
TRBV7-3	TRBJ2-1	CASSSAGTNDNEQFF